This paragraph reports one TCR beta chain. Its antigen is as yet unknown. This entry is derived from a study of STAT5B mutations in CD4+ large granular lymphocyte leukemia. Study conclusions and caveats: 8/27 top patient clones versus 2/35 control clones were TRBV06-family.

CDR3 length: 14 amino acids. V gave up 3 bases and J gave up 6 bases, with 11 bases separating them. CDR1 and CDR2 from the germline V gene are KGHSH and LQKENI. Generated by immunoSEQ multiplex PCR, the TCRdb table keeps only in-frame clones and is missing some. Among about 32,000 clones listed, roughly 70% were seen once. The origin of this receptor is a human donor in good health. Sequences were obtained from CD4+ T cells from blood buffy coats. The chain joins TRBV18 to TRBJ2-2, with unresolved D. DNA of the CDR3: TGTGCCAGCTCACCGGGTGTGGAAGCCGGGGAGCTGTTTTTT. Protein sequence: CASSPGVEAGELFF.